This T cell receptor beta chain was retrieved from a study of human T cells and chemical hapten exposure. The wider study: There were per-sample TCR yield variations, arising mainly from small pooled library volume differences. Study results and caveats: DPC sensitization did not alter TCRs above 1 in 1000 frequency.

This clonotype has more than one count but fewer than ten. Its specificity is unknown. Individual cDNA molecules in this library carried unique molecular identifiers. The authors' processing: TCRs per sample had a median of 95,638 and ranged from 23,224 to 690,600. TCRdb processed the reads anew with MiXCR; each CDR3 protein has one entry. TCRdb's processing, not the authors', yielded these V and J calls. The data show about 120,000 distinct CDR3 sequences, with around 9% seen just once and 1.1% to 1.5% held by the top ten. Sequencing started from total RNA isolated from unfractionated whole blood. V shed 4 bases and J shed 3 bases, with 12 bases lying between them. The CDR3 length is 15 residues. Germline assignment: CDR1 MNHEY and CDR2 SVGEGT.

The clonotype comes from a human donor in good health. Some clones in this sample may be carry-over from other donors' samples. The rearrangement uses TRBV6-2 or TRBV6-3 and TRBJ2-2; maybe TRBD2 (6 bases). The source material was whole blood. CDR3 loop: CASSWYGGDTGELFF. The DNA of the CDR3 is TGTGCCAGCAGTTGGTACGGGGGAGACACCGGGGAGCTGTTTTTT.